Presented here are 13 T cell receptor beta chains from one specimen sequenced in a study of shared clonotypes between healthy human individuals. TCRdb's copy holds only in-frame clones and misses some; the assay was immunoSEQ multiplex PCR. The sample yields approximately 1.9 million clones, 93% seen once. CD45RO-negative cells were positively selected for CCR7, leaving out terminally differentiated effector memory CD45RA+ cells. The sequencing sample was made of naive CD8+ T cells from PBMCs. These receptors were obtained from a man between 18 and 29 years old in good health. Some clones in this sample may be carry-over from other donors' samples.

This chain connects TRBV7-9 to TRBJ2-7; D not resolved. Per germline, CDR1 SEHNR and CDR2 FQNEAQ (reference sequence). The CDR3 totals 13 residues. Trimming left V 1 base short and J 5 bases short, with 9 bases between. The CDR3 reads CASSLVALHEQYF. In DNA, the CDR3 is TGTGCCAGCAGCTTAGTTGCGCTCCACGAGCAGTACTTC.

The rearrangement uses TRBV30 and TRBJ2-7, with D perhaps matching TRBD1 (5 bases). This CDR3 is 11 amino acids long. Germline V gene data show CDR1 as GTSNPN and CDR2 as SVGIG (reference sequence). Trimming stripped 2 bases from V and 6 bases from J, with 8 bases between. CDR3 coding DNA: TGTGCCTGGAGTTTACAGGTCGAGCAGTACTTC. Translation gives CAWSLQVEQYF.

This CDR3 is CATSRERTGGVGNQPQHF. The CDR3, as DNA: TGTGCCACCAGCAGAGAAAGGACAGGGGGTGTGGGCAATCAGCCCCAGCATTTT. The chain recombines TRBV15 with TRBJ1-5; 10 bases are shared with TRBD1. Germline V lookup: CDR1 LNHNV, CDR2 YYDKDF (reference sequence). V shed 0 bases and J 2 bases; nucleotides not matched to a gene: 7. The CDR3 has 18 residues.

The gene calls are TRBV6-1 and TRBJ1-2; 7 bases match TRBD1. CDR1 is MNHNS and CDR2 is SASEGT in the germline V gene. This CDR3 has 12 amino acids. With 4 bases clipped from V and 8 bases from J, the junction kept 4 bases outside the gene matches. The CDR3 here is CASSGRGDGYTF. The CDR3 nucleotides read TGTGCCAGCAGTGGCAGGGGGGACGGCTACACCTTC.

CDR3 DNA sequence: TGTGCCAGCAGCCAGACAGATTATAGCAATCAGCCCCAGCATTTT. Its translation is CASSQTDYSNQPQHF. The rearrangement joins TRBV6-1 to TRBJ1-5, with a tentative D call TRBD1 (5 bases). The CDR3 consists of 15 residues. CDR1 is MNHNS, CDR2 SASEGT, per germline. V gave up 6 bases and J gave up 0 bases, with 12 bases separating them.

This chain links TRBV9 with TRBJ2-6; the D call may be TRBD1 or TRBD2 (5 bases each). Between the trimmed V and J ends, which lost 1 base and 5 bases, there was a span of 31 bases. Germline CDR1 reads SGDLS; CDR2 reads YYNGEE. The CDR3 has 22 amino acids. For the CDR3, the DNA is TGTGCCAGCAGCGTAAATTACGATCCCCAAGGGACCAATGACGTAAGGGCCAACGTCCTGACTTTC. Encoded protein: CASSVNYDPQGTNDVRANVLTF.

The V call is TRBV29-1, the J call TRBJ2-2; tentatively, D is TRBD2 (6 bases). CDR1 SQVTM and CDR2 ANQGSEA come from the germline V gene. The germline V and J ends were trimmed by 0 bases and 4 bases, with 15 bases remaining between them. The CDR3 is made up of 16 amino acids. The CDR3 DNA is TGCAGCGTTGAAGAGTCAGCGGGTTGGACCACCGGGGAGCTGTTTTTT. It encodes CSVEESAGWTTGELFF.

CDR3 DNA: TGTGCCAGCAGCTCTCGACTAGCGGGAATAGATACGCAGTATTTT. It translates to CASSSRLAGIDTQYF. The J gene is TRBJ2-3, the V gene TRBV7-8, with 11 bases lining up with TRBD2. V lost 4 bases and J lost 5; bases outside the gene matches: 5. The germline V gene encodes CDR1 SGHVS and CDR2 FQNEAQ. The CDR3 length is 15 residues.

This chain links TRBV27 with TRBJ2-1, with D unclear. The V gene lost 3 bases and the J gene lost 0 bases, with 12 bases spanning the gap. CDR1 is MNHEY and CDR2 is SMNVEV in the germline V gene (reference sequence). The CDR3 has 16 residues. The CDR3 sequence: CASSFSGRSSYNEQFF. Here the CDR3 DNA reads TGTGCCAGCAGTTTCTCAGGACGGAGCTCCTACAATGAGCAGTTCTTC.

The chain is built from TRBV7-9 and TRBJ2-4; D unresolved. Germline V gives CDR1 SEHNR, CDR2 FQNEAQ (reference sequence). The V gene lost 1 base and the J gene lost 0 bases, with 13 bases spanning the gap. There are 17 residues in the CDR3. The chain's CDR3 is CASSLGGTSLAKNIQYF. CDR3 DNA sequence: TGTGCCAGCAGCTTAGGAGGTACTTCCCTAGCCAAAAACATTCAGTACTTC. Full variable domain (remainder filled in from reference TRBV7-9 and TRBJ2-4): DTGVSQNPRHKITKRGQNVTFRCDPISEHNRLYWYRQTLGQGPEFLTYFQNEAQLEKSRLLSDRFSAERPKGSFSTLEIQRTEQGDSAMYLCASSLGGTSLAKNIQYFGAGTRLSVL.

The genes are TRBV11-2 and TRBJ2-7; 7 bases agree with TRBD2. This CDR3 spans 17 amino acids. Trimming removed 0 bases from V and 4 bases from J; junction bases left unmatched: 12. CDR1 and CDR2 from the germline V gene are SGHAT and FQNNGV. CDR3 region: CASSLERATAGEYEQYF. CDR3 coding DNA: TGTGCCAGCAGCTTAGAACGAGCAACTGCGGGAGAGTACGAGCAGTACTTC.

The J gene is TRBJ1-2, the V gene TRBV14; a possible D gene is TRBD1 (6 bases). This CDR3 region has 15 residues. Per germline, CDR1 SGHDN and CDR2 FVKESK. Trimming removed 0 bases at V and 4 bases at J, with 12 bases between. CDR3 loop: CASSQDPTGSYGYTF. Written as DNA, the CDR3 is TGTGCCAGCAGCCAAGACCCGACAGGCTCCTATGGCTACACCTTC.

Worth noting for this clone: The sample holds other DNA sequences that translate to the same CDR3. The V gene is TRBV4-3, the J gene TRBJ2-3; unclear D gene. This CDR3 region has 14 residues. Germline assignment: CDR1 LGHNA and CDR2 YSLEER. With 1 base removed from V and 1 base from J, the gap between germline ends came to 6 bases. CDR3 amino acids: CASSQVRGTDTQYF. The CDR3 region has the DNA TGCGCCAGCAGCCAAGTTCGGGGCACAGATACGCAGTATTTT.